Detailed here is one TCR beta chain. What it binds is unknown. These data are taken from a study of monozygotic twins with inflammatory bowel disease. CDR3 length: 14 amino acids. Germline lookup yields CDR1 MNHEY and CDR2 SVGAGI. TCRdb reprocessed the 5' RACE reads and stores each CDR3 protein as one record, lacking DNA. This sample's clone table lists some 150,000 distinct CDR3 sequences. The study's findings and limits: With inverse Simpson as the measure, TCRbeta diversity was lower in IBD patients than in healthy co-twins. In patient repertoires, differing immunosuppressive treatments may have added some variability.

This TCR came from a human donor with ulcerative colitis or Crohn's disease, or a healthy co-twin of an affected twin (not recorded which). The V call is TRBV6-5, the J call TRBJ2-2; TCRdb outputs TRBD2, but without DNA this stays unchecked. Sequencing was carried out using blood. CDR3 sequence reads: CASSYREGTGELFF.